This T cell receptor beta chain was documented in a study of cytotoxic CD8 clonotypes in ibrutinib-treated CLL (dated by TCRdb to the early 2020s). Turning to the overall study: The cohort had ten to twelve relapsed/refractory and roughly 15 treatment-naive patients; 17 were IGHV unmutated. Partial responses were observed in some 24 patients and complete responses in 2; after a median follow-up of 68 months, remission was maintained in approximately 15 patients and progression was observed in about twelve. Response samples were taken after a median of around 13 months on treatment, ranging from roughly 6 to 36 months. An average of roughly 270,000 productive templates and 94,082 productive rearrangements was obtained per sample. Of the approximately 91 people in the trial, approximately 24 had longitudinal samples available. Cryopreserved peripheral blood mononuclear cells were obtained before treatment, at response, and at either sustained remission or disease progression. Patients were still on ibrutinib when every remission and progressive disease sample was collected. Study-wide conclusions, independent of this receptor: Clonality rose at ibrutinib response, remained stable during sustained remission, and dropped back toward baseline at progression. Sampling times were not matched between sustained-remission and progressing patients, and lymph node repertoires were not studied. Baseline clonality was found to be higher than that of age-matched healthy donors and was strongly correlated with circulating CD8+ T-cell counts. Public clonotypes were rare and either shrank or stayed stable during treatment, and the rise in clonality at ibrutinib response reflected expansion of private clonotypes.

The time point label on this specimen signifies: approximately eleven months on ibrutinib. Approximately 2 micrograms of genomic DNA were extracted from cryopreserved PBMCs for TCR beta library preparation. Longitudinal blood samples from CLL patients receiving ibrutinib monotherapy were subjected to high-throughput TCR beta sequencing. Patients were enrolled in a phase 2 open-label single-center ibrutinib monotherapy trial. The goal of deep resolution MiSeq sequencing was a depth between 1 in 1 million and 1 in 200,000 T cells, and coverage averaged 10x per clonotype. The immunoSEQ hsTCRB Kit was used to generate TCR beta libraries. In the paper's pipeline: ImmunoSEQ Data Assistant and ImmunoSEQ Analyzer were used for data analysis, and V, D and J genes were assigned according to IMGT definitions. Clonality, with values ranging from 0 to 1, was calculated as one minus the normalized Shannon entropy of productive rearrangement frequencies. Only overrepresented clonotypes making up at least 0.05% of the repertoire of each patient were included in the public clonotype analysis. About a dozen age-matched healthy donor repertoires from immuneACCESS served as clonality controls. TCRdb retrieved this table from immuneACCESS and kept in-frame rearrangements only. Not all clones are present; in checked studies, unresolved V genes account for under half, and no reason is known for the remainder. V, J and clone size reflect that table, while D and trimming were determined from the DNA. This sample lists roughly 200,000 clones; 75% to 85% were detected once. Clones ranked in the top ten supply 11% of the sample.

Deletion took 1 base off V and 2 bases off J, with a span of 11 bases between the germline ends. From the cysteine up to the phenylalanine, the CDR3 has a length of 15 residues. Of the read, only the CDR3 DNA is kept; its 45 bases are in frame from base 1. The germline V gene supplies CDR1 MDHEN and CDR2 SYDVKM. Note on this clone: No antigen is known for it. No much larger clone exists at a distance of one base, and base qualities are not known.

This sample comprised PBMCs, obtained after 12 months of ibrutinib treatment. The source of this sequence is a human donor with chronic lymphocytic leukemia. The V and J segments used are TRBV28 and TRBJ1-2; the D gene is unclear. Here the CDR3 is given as CASSLFGVTNYGYTF. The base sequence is TGTGCCAGCAGTTTATTCGGGGTAACCAACTATGGCTACACCTTC.